What follows are 10 T cell receptor beta chains derived from one specimen sequenced in a study of CXCR3-negative and CXCR3-positive naive CD8 T cells. Study-level results: Higher TRB CDR3 hydrophobicity marked CXCR3-positive naive cells relative to CXCR3-negative naive cells.

Researchers prepared the TRB cDNA libraries using 5' RACE with UMI labels. TCRdb reprocessed the 5' RACE reads and reports one entry per CDR3 protein, with no DNA. The record lists about 92,000 distinct CDR3 sequences, of which the ten most abundant hold roughly 0.8%. No cognate antigen is known for these TCRs. The sample was naive CXCR3+ CD8+ T cells from blood. Documented subset: CD45RO-CCR7+CD27+CD95- naive CD8+ T cells expressing CXCR3 (TNR3+). The receptors originated from a human donor in good health. Some clones in this sample may be carry-over from other donors' samples.

V and J are TRBV5-4 and TRBJ1-2; TCRdb lists TRBD1, though no DNA is available to test this call. The CDR3 totals 14 residues. The germline V gene encodes CDR1 SGHNT and CDR2 YYREEE (reference sequence). CDR3 protein: CASRFTGTGYGYTF.

The rearrangement links TRBV28 to TRBJ2-2; TCRdb calls TRBD1, which cannot be checked without DNA. CDR3 size: 17 residues. Germline CDR1 is MDHEN and CDR2 is SYDVKM. CDR3 loop: CASSSPPWGPNTGELFF.

This rearrangement joins TRBV6-6 to TRBJ1-5. Germline CDR1 is MNHNY and CDR2 is SVGAGI (reference sequence). The CDR3 consists of 15 residues. CDR3 protein: CASSYTANGNQPQHF.

The V call is TRBV7-8, the J call TRBJ2-1; TCRdb designates TRBD2, a call that cannot be tested without DNA. Germline assignment: CDR1 SGHVS and CDR2 FQNEAQ. This CDR3 is built from 15 residues. CDR3 sequence reads: CASSLKLLAGSEQFF.

The chain employs TRBV5-1 and TRBJ1-1. The germline V gene has CDR1 SGHRS and CDR2 YFSETQ. The CDR3 is made up of 13 amino acids. The CDR3 protein is CASSLKGGTEAFF. Variable domain in full (rest from reference TRBV5-1 and TRBJ1-1): KAGVTQTPRYLIKTRGQQVTLSCSPISGHRSVSWYQQTPGQGLQFLFEYFSETQRNKGNFPGRFSGRQFSNSRSEMNVSTLELGDSALYLCASSLKGGTEAFFGQGTRLTVV.

The CDR3 sequence: CASSSGALGESTDTQYF. The chain employs TRBV7-2 and TRBJ2-3; absent DNA, TCRdb's TRBD2 call cannot be checked. Per the germline V gene, CDR1 is SGHTA and CDR2 is FQGNSA. The CDR3 is 17 amino acids.

V usage is TRBV27 and J usage is TRBJ2-3; TCRdb picks TRBD1, but there is no DNA to check that call. CDR3 size: 14 residues. Germline V gene sequence: CDR1 MNHEY, CDR2 SMNVEV (reference sequence). The CDR3: CASRGVLYTDTQYF.

This chain connects TRBV25-1 to TRBJ1-1. CDR1 is MGHDK, CDR2 SYGVNS, per germline. The length of the CDR3 is 12 residues. CDR3 sequence: CASSERGTEAFF. Complete variable domain (other parts from reference TRBV25-1 and TRBJ1-1): EADIYQTPRYLVIGTGKKITLECSQTMGHDKMYWYQQDPGMELHLIHYSYGVNSTEKGDLSSESTVSRIRTEHFPLTLESARPSHTSQYLCASSERGTEAFFGQGTRLTVV.

The J gene is TRBJ2-5, the V gene TRBV6-5; TCRdb selects TRBD2, and the lack of DNA leaves this call unchecked. Germline lookup yields CDR1 MNHEY and CDR2 SVGAGI. The CDR3 has 16 residues. The CDR3 sequence is CASSYDSSGSFETQYF.

Here the CDR3 reads CASSPRCCNQPQHF. The rearrangement joins TRBV21-1 to TRBJ1-5. TRBV21-1 corresponds to a pseudogene. There are 14 residues in the CDR3.